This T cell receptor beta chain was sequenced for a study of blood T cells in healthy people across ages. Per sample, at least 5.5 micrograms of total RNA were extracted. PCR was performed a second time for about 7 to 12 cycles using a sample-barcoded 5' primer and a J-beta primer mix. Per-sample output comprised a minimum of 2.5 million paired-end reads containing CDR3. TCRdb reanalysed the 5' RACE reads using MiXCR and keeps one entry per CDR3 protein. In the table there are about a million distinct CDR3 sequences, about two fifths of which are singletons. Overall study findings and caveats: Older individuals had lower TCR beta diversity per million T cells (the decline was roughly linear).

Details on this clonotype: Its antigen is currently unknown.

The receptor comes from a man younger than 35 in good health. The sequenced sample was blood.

CDR3 protein: CSASWSSGNTDTQYF. CDR3 DNA: TGCAGTGCTAGTTGGTCTAGCGGCAACACAGATACGCAGTATTTT. This chain uses TRBV20-1 with TRBJ2-3, with 7 bases that match TRBD2. This CDR3 is built from 15 residues. J gave up 2 bases and V 3 bases, and 8 bases lay outside the gene matches. The germline gives CDR1 DFQATT, CDR2 SNEGSKA (reference sequence).